A selection of T cell receptor beta chains follows, all from one sample in a study of blood T cells in healthy people across ages. TCRdb re-called the 5' RACE reads with MiXCR, one entry per CDR3 protein. The table includes 1.5 million to 1.8 million distinct CDR3 sequences, roughly 43% detected once. Material for sequencing was blood. The receptor set was obtained from a woman between 18 and 29 years old in good health. Both conserved end residues are trimmed from each CDR3.

v_call	j_call	cdr3_aa
TRBV25-1	TRBJ1-2	ASSELGQNYGYT
TRBV15	TRBJ2-7	ATSRVGQTYSYEQY
TRBV7-2	TRBJ2-4	ASSSSLGNIQY
TRBV28	TRBJ2-3	ASSLSLLAGRTDTQY
TRBV16	TRBJ2-2	ASSRWSSAGELF
TRBV4-2	TRBJ2-7	ASSQEPGQPYEQY
TRBV20-1	TRBJ1-1	SARDLPGTGGRSTEAF
TRBV4-1	TRBJ2-5	ASSHTGTGSNEQY
TRBV4-1	TRBJ1-2	ASSQGAGNLYGYT
TRBV7-9	TRBJ2-3	ASSRQSGGTDTQY
TRBV7-2	TRBJ2-7	ASSLAGTGALYEQY
TRBV20-1	TRBJ1-2	SARDPQGQGHGYT
TRBV28	TRBJ1-1	ASKIGQGAAF
TRBV7-6	TRBJ1-6	ASSSLTGAGSPLH